The T cell receptor (beta chain) described here comes from a study of control samples from healthy donors and cancer patients (dated by TCRdb to the early 2020s). About this clone itself: No antigen is known for it. Base qualities are not recorded, but no much larger clone differs from it by a single base. This sample also contains other DNA sequences that code for the same CDR3.

The library was made by the immunoSEQ multiplex PCR assay. This immuneACCESS table, as held by TCRdb, lists in-frame sequences with V and J called but not all clones. Of the missing ones, under half trace to an unresolved V gene in checked studies; the others have no known cause. This sample holds about 20,000 clones; less than 90% were observed only once. Clones ranked in the top ten supply 25% to 40% of the sample. V was cut back by 0 bases and J by 2 bases, leaving a gap of 5 bases between them. The CDR3 covers 13 residues, taking in both the cysteine and the phenylalanine. CDR3 DNA only is kept here, 39 bases in frame from base 1. The CDR1 and CDR2 encoded by the germline V gene are MNHEY and SVGEGT.

This receptor was identified in a man aged 55 to 70 with head and neck cancer. The specimen was PBMCs. The chain was built from TRBV6-2 or TRBV6-3 and TRBJ2-7, with TRBD1 perhaps the D gene, on 5 matching bases. DNA sequence: TGTGCCAGCAGTTACTCAGGGGCCTACGAGCAGTACTTC. Its protein product is CASSYSGAYEQYF.